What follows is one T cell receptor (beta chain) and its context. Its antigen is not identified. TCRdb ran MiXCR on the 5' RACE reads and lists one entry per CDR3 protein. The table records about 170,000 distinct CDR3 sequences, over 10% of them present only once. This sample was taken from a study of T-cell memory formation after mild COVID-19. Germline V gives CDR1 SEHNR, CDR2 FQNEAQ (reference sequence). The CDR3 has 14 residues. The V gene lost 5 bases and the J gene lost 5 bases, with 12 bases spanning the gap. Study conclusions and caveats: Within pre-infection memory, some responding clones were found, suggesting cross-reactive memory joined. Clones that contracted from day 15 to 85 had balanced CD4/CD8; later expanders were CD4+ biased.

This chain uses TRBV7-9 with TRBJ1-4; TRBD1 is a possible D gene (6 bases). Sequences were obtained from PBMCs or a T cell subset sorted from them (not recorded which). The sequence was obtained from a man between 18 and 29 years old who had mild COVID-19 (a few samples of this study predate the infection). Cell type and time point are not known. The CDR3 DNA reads TGTGCCAGCAGCCCACAGGGAAGGAATGAAAAACTGTTTTTT. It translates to CASSPQGRNEKLFF.